This TCR beta chain was observed in a study of response to subunit inactivated influenza vaccine. General study results and limits: Authors suggested seasonal influenza vaccinations each recruit few new T cells.

TCRdb called the RT-PCR reads again in MiXCR, with one record for every CDR3 protein. The table records 400,000 to 650,000 distinct CDR3 sequences, around 7.7% of them present only once. On this clonotype itself: Its antigen is unidentified.

The CDR3 has 15 amino acids. Trimming at V came to 0 bases and at J to 5 bases, leaving 8 bases not matched to a gene. The germline V gene encodes CDR1 DFQATT and CDR2 SNEGSKA (reference sequence). This receptor was taken from a man between 50 and 75 years old who received an inactivated influenza vaccine. The V and J genes are TRBV20-1 and TRBJ2-5; 8 bases align to TRBD1. Sequencing used PBMCs from blood, obtained less than 30 months after vaccination. The CDR3 here is CSARERQGMWETQYF. The CDR3 nucleotides are TGCAGTGCTAGAGAAAGACAGGGGATGTGGGAGACCCAGTACTTC.